This T cell receptor beta chain originates from a study of identical twins. Everyone who gave samples was a healthy Caucasian. Template switching supplied a universal primer site; unique molecular identifiers were carried on the cDNA. TCRdb reprocessed the 5' RACE reads with MiXCR, giving one entry per CDR3 protein. The sample lists 200,000 to 250,000 distinct CDR3 sequences; about 7.3% were seen once. Study findings and constraints: Analyses based on zero insertions could be partly confounded by invariant MAIT and iNKT cells.

This clonotype occurred many times. Its antigen is undetermined. The CDR3 totals 16 residues. Germline V CDR1 and CDR2: SEHNR, FQNEAQ (reference sequence). Trimming took 5 bases from V and 1 from J; bases not matched to a gene: 8. These sequences were also reported in another study, on yellow fever vaccine responses in identical twins. That study reports: The authors reported partly convergent, partly personalized vaccine responses in identical twins.

The source of this sequence is a woman in her late teens or twenties in good health. The rearrangement joins TRBV7-9 to TRBJ1-1; 9 bases agree with TRBD1. Sequencing was performed on memory (CD45RO+) T cells sorted from blood. The CDR3 nucleotides are TGTGCCAGCAGCACCGATTGGGGACAGGGGAACACTGAAGCTTTCTTT. Translation: CASSTDWGQGNTEAFF.